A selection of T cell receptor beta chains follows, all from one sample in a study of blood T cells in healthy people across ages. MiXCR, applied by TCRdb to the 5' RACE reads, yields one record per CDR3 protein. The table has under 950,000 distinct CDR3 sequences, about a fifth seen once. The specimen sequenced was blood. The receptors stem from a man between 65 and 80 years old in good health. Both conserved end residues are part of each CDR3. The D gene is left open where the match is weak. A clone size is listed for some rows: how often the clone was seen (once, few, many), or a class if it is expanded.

CDR3: CASSYRGTSTDTQYF
DNA: TGTGCCAGCAGCTACAGGGGGACTTCCACAGATACGCAGTATTTT
D: TRBD1
J: TRBJ2-3
length: 15
V: TRBV7-6
size: NA

CDR3: CATSDRDWKQETQYF
DNA: TGTGCCACCAGTGACAGGGACTGGAAACAAGAGACCCAGTACTTC
D: NA
J: TRBJ2-5
length: 15
V: TRBV24-1
size: NA

CDR3: CSASGSNTYEQYF
DNA: TGCAGTGCTAGTGGCAGTAACACCTACGAGCAGTACTTC
D: NA
J: TRBJ2-7
length: 13
V: TRBV20-1
size: once

CDR3: CASSPSGPGNEQFF
DNA: TGTGCCAGCAGCCCTAGCGGACCGGGCAATGAGCAGTTCTTC
D: TRBD2
J: TRBJ2-1
length: 14
V: TRBV7-7
size: NA

CDR3: CASSAQGPNYGYTF
DNA: TGTGCCAGCAGCGCACAGGGGCCTAACTATGGCTACACCTTC
D: TRBD1
J: TRBJ1-2
length: 14
V: TRBV7-9
size: NA

CDR3: CSASPARRENEQFF
DNA: TGCAGTGCTAGTCCCGCGAGGAGAGAAAATGAGCAGTTCTTC
D: NA
J: TRBJ2-1
length: 14
V: TRBV20-1
size: NA

CDR3: CASSVWDGSYEQYF
DNA: TGTGCCAGCAGCGTTTGGGACGGCTCCTACGAGCAGTACTTC
D: NA
J: TRBJ2-7
length: 14
V: TRBV5-5
size: NA

CDR3: CAISEHPDRKESYEQYF
DNA: TGTGCCATCAGTGAGCACCCGGACAGGAAGGAGTCCTACGAGCAGTACTTC
D: TRBD1
J: TRBJ2-7
length: 17
V: TRBV10-3
size: once

CDR3: CASSPRLAGPYEQYF
DNA: TGTGCCAGCAGTCCCCGACTAGCGGGGCCCTACGAGCAGTACTTC
D: TRBD2
J: TRBJ2-7
length: 15
V: TRBV12-3/TRBV12-4
size: NA

CDR3: CSAPRRAAHNEKLFF
DNA: TGCAGTGCTCCAAGGAGGGCTGCTCATAATGAAAAACTGTTTTTT
D: NA
J: TRBJ1-4
length: 15
V: TRBV20-1
size: NA

CDR3: CASSQDLVPDTEAFF
DNA: TGTGCCAGCAGCCAAGACCTGGTTCCGGACACTGAAGCTTTCTTT
D: NA
J: TRBJ1-1
length: 15
V: TRBV14
size: NA

CDR3: CASSGGINQPQHF
DNA: TGCGCCAGTTCAGGGGGCATCAATCAGCCCCAGCATTTT
D: TRBD1
J: TRBJ1-5
length: 13
V: TRBV5-1
size: NA

CDR3: CASRGISGPSNEQFF
DNA: TGCGCCAGCAGAGGTATCTCCGGGCCCTCCAATGAGCAGTTCTTC
D: NA
J: TRBJ2-1
length: 15
V: TRBV5-1
size: few

CDR3: CSARAVRGKQETQYF
DNA: TGCAGTGCTAGAGCGGTCCGCGGGAAGCAAGAGACCCAGTACTTC
D: NA
J: TRBJ2-5
length: 15
V: TRBV20-1
size: few

CDR3: CASSRGASGYTF
DNA: TGTGCCAGTAGTCGGGGGGCGAGTGGCTACACCTTC
D: NA
J: TRBJ1-2
length: 12
V: TRBV19
size: NA

CDR3: CASRETGRKETQYF
DNA: TGTGCCAGCAGAGAAACGGGACGGAAAGAGACCCAGTACTTC
D: NA
J: TRBJ2-5
length: 14
V: TRBV7-9
size: few

CDR3: CASSQHTDTQYF
DNA: TGTGCCAGCAGCCAGCACACAGATACGCAGTATTTT
D: NA
J: TRBJ2-3
length: 12
V: TRBV3-1
size: many

CDR3: CASSSNSDTQYF
DNA: TGTGCCAGCAGTTCCAACTCAGATACGCAGTATTTT
D: NA
J: TRBJ2-3
length: 12
V: TRBV6-6
size: few

CDR3: CASTASGSYNEQFF
DNA: TGTGCCAGCACCGCTAGCGGCTCCTACAATGAGCAGTTCTTC
D: TRBD2
J: TRBJ2-1
length: 14
V: TRBV11-1
size: NA

CDR3: CASSYLSPERSYNEQFF
DNA: TGCGCCAGCAGCTACTTAAGCCCGGAACGTTCCTACAATGAGCAGTTCTTC
D: NA
J: TRBJ2-1
length: 17
V: TRBV4-3
size: many

CDR3: CSARDSTDTGELFF
DNA: TGCAGTGCTAGAGATTCCACCGATACCGGGGAGCTGTTTTTT
D: NA
J: TRBJ2-2
length: 14
V: TRBV20-1
size: few

CDR3: CAWRFGGNNEQFF
DNA: TGTGCCTGGAGGTTTGGAGGGAACAATGAGCAGTTCTTC
D: NA
J: TRBJ2-1
length: 13
V: TRBV30
size: few

CDR3: CSASFKPGGTEAFF
DNA: TGCAGTGCTAGCTTTAAGCCAGGGGGCACTGAAGCTTTCTTT
D: TRBD1
J: TRBJ1-1
length: 14
V: TRBV20-1
size: few

CDR3: CASSMGDGANVLTF
DNA: TGTGCCAGCAGCATGGGGGATGGGGCCAACGTCCTGACTTTC
D: NA
J: TRBJ2-6
length: 14
V: TRBV11-2
size: few

CDR3: CASSRGQGEGYTF
DNA: TGTGCCAGCAGCCGAGGACAGGGTGAAGGCTACACCTTC
D: TRBD1
J: TRBJ1-2
length: 13
V: TRBV12-3/TRBV12-4
size: NA

CDR3: CASGQGQGPQHF
DNA: TGTGCCAGCGGCCAGGGGCAAGGGCCCCAGCATTTT
D: NA
J: TRBJ1-5
length: 12
V: TRBV6-2/TRBV6-3
size: NA

CDR3: CSARRTLSTDTQYF
DNA: TGCAGTGCTCGGCGGACTCTTAGCACAGATACGCAGTATTTT
D: NA
J: TRBJ2-3
length: 14
V: TRBV20-1
size: many

CDR3: CASSWGGGGSPLHF
DNA: TGTGCCAGCAGCTGGGGAGGGGGAGGGTCACCCCTCCACTTT
D: NA
J: TRBJ1-6
length: 14
V: TRBV12-3/TRBV12-4
size: NA

CDR3: CASSQDPLRRETQYF
DNA: TGCGCCAGCAGCCAAGATCCCCTTCGTCGGGAGACCCAGTACTTC
D: NA
J: TRBJ2-5
length: 15
V: TRBV4-1
size: many

CDR3: CASSFISGVEETQYF
DNA: TGCGCCAGCAGCTTTATTTCAGGGGTGGAGGAGACCCAGTACTTC
D: NA
J: TRBJ2-5
length: 15
V: TRBV5-1
size: NA

CDR3: CASIGRTGSRNEQFF
DNA: TGTGCCAGTATCGGGAGGACAGGTTCTCGCAATGAGCAGTTCTTC
D: NA
J: TRBJ2-1
length: 15
V: TRBV6-6
size: many

CDR3: CSVGEAGEDGELFF
DNA: TGCAGCGTTGGGGAGGCAGGGGAGGACGGGGAGCTGTTTTTT
D: NA
J: TRBJ2-2
length: 14
V: TRBV29-1
size: once

CDR3: CASSFERGEGFF
DNA: TGTGCCAGCAGTTTTGAGCGGGGCGAGGGGTTCTTC
D: TRBD2
J: TRBJ2-1
length: 12
V: TRBV28
size: NA

CDR3: CASSSLAGGNIQYF
DNA: TGTGCCAGCAGTTCATTAGCGGGGGGTAACATTCAGTACTTC
D: TRBD2
J: TRBJ2-4
length: 14
V: TRBV6-5
size: many

CDR3: CASSLGDGRETQNTEAFF
DNA: TGCGCCAGCAGCTTGGGAGATGGACGGGAAACTCAGAACACTGAAGCTTTCTTT
D: NA
J: TRBJ1-1
length: 18
V: TRBV5-1
size: few

CDR3: CASRMALGIQYF
DNA: TGTGCCAGCAGAATGGCCCTTGGGATTCAGTACTTC
D: NA
J: TRBJ2-4
length: 12
V: TRBV12-3/TRBV12-4
size: many